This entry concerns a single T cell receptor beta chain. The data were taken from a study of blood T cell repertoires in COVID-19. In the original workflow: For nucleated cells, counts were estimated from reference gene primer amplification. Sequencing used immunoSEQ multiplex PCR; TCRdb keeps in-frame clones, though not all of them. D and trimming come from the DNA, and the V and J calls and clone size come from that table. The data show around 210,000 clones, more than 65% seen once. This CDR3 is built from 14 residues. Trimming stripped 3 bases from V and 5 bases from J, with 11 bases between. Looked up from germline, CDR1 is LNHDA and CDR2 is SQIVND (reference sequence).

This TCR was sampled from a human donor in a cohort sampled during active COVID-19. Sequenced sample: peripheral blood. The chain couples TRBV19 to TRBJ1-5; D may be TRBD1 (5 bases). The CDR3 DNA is TGTGCCAGTAGTATGGGGGGACGGTATCAGCCCCAGCATTTT. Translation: CASSMGGRYQPQHF.